This paragraph reports one T cell receptor (beta chain). Its antigen is unidentified. These data are taken from a study of T cell responses to AZD1222 COVID-19 vaccine. Study-level results: Females outnumbered males among donors, who were mostly white British; clonal diversity was possibly underestimated.

Sequencing used immunoSEQ multiplex PCR; TCRdb keeps in-frame clones, though not all of them. The sample yields more than 90,000 clones, 70% to 90% seen once. Germline V CDR1 and CDR2: SEHNR, FQNEAQ (reference sequence). This CDR3 region has 13 residues. After removal of 6 bases from V and 4 bases from J, the junction contained 5 bases not matched to a gene. The sequenced sample was peripheral blood, obtained 28 days after the second AZD1222 dose. This chain links TRBV7-9 with TRBJ2-5; 7 bases align to TRBD2. The receptor was isolated from an adult who received the AZD1222 COVID-19 vaccine. The CDR3 protein is CASRAGGGETQYF. Here the CDR3 DNA reads TGTGCCAGCAGGGCCGGCGGGGGAGAGACCCAGTACTTC.